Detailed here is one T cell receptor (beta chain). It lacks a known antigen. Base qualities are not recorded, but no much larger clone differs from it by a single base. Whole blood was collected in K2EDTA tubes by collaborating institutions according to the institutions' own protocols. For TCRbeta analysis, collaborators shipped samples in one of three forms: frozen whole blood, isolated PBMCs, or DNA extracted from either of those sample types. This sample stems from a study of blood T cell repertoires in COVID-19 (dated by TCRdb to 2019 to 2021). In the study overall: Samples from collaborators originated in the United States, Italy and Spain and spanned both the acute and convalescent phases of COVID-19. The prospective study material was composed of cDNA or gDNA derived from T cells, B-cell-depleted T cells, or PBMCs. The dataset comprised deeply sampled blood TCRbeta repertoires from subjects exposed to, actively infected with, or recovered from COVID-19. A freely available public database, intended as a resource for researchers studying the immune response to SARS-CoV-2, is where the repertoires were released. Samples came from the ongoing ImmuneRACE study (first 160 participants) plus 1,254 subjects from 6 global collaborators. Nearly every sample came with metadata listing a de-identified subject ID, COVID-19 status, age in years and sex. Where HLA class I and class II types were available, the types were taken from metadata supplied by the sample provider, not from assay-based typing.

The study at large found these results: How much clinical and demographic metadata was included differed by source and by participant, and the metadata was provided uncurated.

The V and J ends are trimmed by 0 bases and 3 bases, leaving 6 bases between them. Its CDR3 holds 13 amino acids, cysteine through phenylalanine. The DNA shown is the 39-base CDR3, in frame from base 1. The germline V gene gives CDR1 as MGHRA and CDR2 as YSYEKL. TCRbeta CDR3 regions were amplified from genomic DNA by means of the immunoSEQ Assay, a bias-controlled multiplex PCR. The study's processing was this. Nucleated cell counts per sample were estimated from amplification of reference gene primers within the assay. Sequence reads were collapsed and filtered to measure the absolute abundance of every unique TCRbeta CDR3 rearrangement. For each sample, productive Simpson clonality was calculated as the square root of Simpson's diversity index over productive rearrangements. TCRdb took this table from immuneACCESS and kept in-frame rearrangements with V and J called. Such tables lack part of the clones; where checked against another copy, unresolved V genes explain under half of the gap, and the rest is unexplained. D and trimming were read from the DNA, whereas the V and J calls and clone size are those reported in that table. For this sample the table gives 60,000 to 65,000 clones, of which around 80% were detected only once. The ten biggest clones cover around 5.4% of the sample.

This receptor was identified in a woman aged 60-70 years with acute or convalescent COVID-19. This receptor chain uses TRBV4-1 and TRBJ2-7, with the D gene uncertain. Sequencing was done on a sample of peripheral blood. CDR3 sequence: CASSQDQFYEQYF. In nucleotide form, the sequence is TGCGCCAGCAGCCAAGATCAGTTCTACGAGCAGTACTTC.